This T cell receptor (beta chain) comes out of a study of blood T cell repertoires in COVID-19. Study overall: Acute and convalescent COVID-19 specimens originated in the United States, Italy and Spain. Sources were T cells, B-cell-depleted T cells, or PBMCs; the material itself was cDNA or gDNA.

Sequencing used immunoSEQ multiplex PCR; TCRdb keeps in-frame clones, though not all of them. The sample holds under 150,000 clones; 80% are singletons and the top ten take over 10%. What was sequenced was peripheral blood. This TCR came from a man between 60 and 75 years old with active or convalescent COVID-19.

CDR3 region: CASSSKPGATGELFF. The CDR3 nucleotides are TGTGCCAGCAGTTCTAAACCGGGTGCCACCGGGGAGCTGTTTTTT. The V gene is TRBV6-5, the J gene TRBJ2-2, with no clear D. The CDR3 is 15 amino acids. Germline V gene lookup returns CDR1 MNHEY and CDR2 SVGAGI. V gave up 4 bases and J gave up 4 bases, with 13 bases separating them.